Listed below are T cell receptor beta chains from one sample, sequenced in a study of T cell responses to AZD1222 COVID-19 vaccine. Produced via immunoSEQ multiplex PCR; TCRdb's table is partial and in-frame only. The sample carries some 86,000 clones, over 75% recorded once. The sequencing here drew on peripheral blood, taken on day 0 of AZD1222 vaccination. These receptor sequences come from an adult in good health. Each CDR3 is given with its conserved first and last residue. D genes are given only for firm matches. The listing skips clone size in some rows; elsewhere it reads once, few, many or a size class.

clone_size	d_call	j_call	v_call	cdr3_aa	cdr3_nt
-	-	TRBJ2-3	TRBV27	CASSLSGRGLADTQYF	TGTGCCAGCAGTTTATCCGGCAGGGGTTTGGCAGATACGCAGTATTTT
-	TRBD1	TRBJ2-7	TRBV6-5	CASSSGGTGGYEQYF	TGTGCCAGCAGCTCAGGCGGGACAGGGGGATACGAGCAGTACTTC
-	-	TRBJ2-3	TRBV9	CASSVYSLFTDTQYF	TGTGCCAGCAGCGTTTATAGCCTGTTCACAGATACGCAGTATTTT
-	-	TRBJ2-7	TRBV10-3	CAISGGVNYEQYF	TGTGCCATCAGCGGCGGGGTCAACTACGAGCAGTACTTC
-	-	TRBJ2-7	TRBV5-1	CASSPPSGYEQYF	TGCGCCAGCAGCCCACCTAGTGGGTACGAGCAGTACTTC
-	TRBD1	TRBJ1-2	TRBV28	CASSLRDTGVYGYTF	TGTGCCAGCAGCCTGCGGGATACAGGGGTGTATGGCTACACCTTC
-	-	TRBJ1-5	TRBV29-1	CSVGGGGNQPQHF	TGCAGCGTTGGGGGAGGGGGAAATCAGCCCCAGCATTTT
-	TRBD1	TRBJ1-2	TRBV5-4	CASSSDRVLVGYTF	TGTGCCAGCAGCTCGGACAGGGTGTTGGTTGGCTACACCTTC
-	-	TRBJ2-7	TRBV12-3/TRBV12-4	CATMTRTYEQYF	TGTGCCACCATGACCCGGACCTACGAGCAGTACTTC
few	-	TRBJ1-3	TRBV9	CASSVDSGNTIYF	TGTGCCAGCAGCGTAGACTCTGGAAACACCATATATTTT
-	-	TRBJ2-7	TRBV6-5	CASSYSTAYEQYF	TGTGCCAGCAGTTACTCCACAGCCTACGAGCAGTACTTC
-	TRBD1	TRBJ1-5	TRBV25-1	CASAGQLSNQPQHF	TGTGCCAGCGCGGGACAGTTAAGCAATCAGCCCCAGCATTTT
-	-	TRBJ2-2	TRBV19	CASRIPGELFF	TGTGCCAGTAGGATACCCGGGGAGCTGTTTTTT
-	-	TRBJ1-5	TRBV9	CASSVGPGGSNQPQHF	TGTGCCAGCAGCGTAGGGCCAGGTGGGAGCAATCAGCCCCAGCATTTT
-	TRBD1	TRBJ1-1	TRBV9	CASSASPDRARTEAFF	TGTGCCAGCAGCGCCTCACCTGACAGGGCGCGGACTGAAGCTTTCTTT
-	TRBD1	TRBJ1-2	TRBV28	CASSSGDRTNYGYTF	TGTGCCAGCAGTTCTGGGGACAGGACTAACTATGGCTACACCTTC
-	-	TRBJ2-2	TRBV11-3	CASSPPGGRGGELFF	TGTGCCAGCAGCCCGCCCGGGGGACGCGGGGGGGAGCTGTTTTTT
-	-	TRBJ2-1	TRBV7-6	CASSPGGLAANEQFF	TGTGCCAGCAGCCCCGGGGGGCTAGCGGCAAATGAGCAGTTCTTC
once	-	TRBJ2-7	TRBV5-6	CASSPRGNSYEQYF	TGTGCCAGCAGCCCACGGGGCAACTCCTACGAGCAGTACTTC
-	-	TRBJ1-2	TRBV5-4	CASSSPAEGSYGYTF	TGTGCCAGCAGCTCACCCGCTGAGGGAAGCTATGGCTACACCTTC
-	TRBD1	TRBJ1-2	TRBV7-9	CASSGRDSSFGYTF	TGTGCCAGCAGCGGACGGGACAGTTCGTTTGGCTACACCTTC
-	TRBD2	TRBJ2-3	TRBV18	CASSPRTSGISSDTQYF	TGTGCCAGCTCACCTCGGACTAGCGGGATATCTTCAGATACGCAGTATTTT
-	-	TRBJ1-4	TRBV20-1	CSASRPTNEKLFF	TGCAGTGCTAGTCGTCCAACTAATGAAAAACTGTTTTTT
-	-	TRBJ2-3	TRBV19	CASSISGFTDTQYF	TGTGCCAGTAGTATCAGTGGTTTTACAGATACGCAGTATTTT
few	TRBD1	TRBJ1-1	TRBV5-4	CASSLVDRGDGNTEAFF	TGTGCCAGCAGCTTGGTGGACAGGGGCGATGGGAACACTGAAGCTTTCTTT
-	-	TRBJ2-3	TRBV5-1	CASTKNLGANGDTQYF	TGCGCCAGCACCAAAAACCTGGGTGCTAATGGGGATACGCAGTATTTT
-	-	TRBJ2-7	TRBV6-5	CASSPTSFPYEQYF	TGTGCCAGCAGTCCCACTAGTTTTCCGTACGAGCAGTACTTC
-	-	TRBJ2-1	TRBV6-1	CASSERAGRFRHNEQFF	TGTGCCAGCAGTGAACGGGCCGGACGGTTCCGCCACAATGAGCAGTTCTTC
-	TRBD2	TRBJ2-3	TRBV5-4	CASSPSGGAVSTDTQYF	TGTGCCAGCAGTCCTAGCGGGGGGGCGGTTAGCACAGATACGCAGTATTTT
-	TRBD2	TRBJ2-5	TRBV5-1	CASSLTASGRAGETQYF	TGCGCCAGCAGCTTGACGGCTAGCGGGAGGGCCGGGGAGACCCAGTACTTC
few	-	TRBJ1-2	TRBV5-5	CASSFSRAGYTF	TGTGCCAGCAGCTTTAGTCGTGCCGGCTACACCTTC
-	TRBD1	TRBJ1-2	TRBV28	CASSLQQGSYTF	TGTGCCAGCAGCCTACAACAGGGGAGCTACACCTTC
-	-	TRBJ2-1	TRBV7-9	CASTQLLDEQFF	TGTGCCAGCACCCAGTTACTCGATGAGCAGTTCTTC
-	TRBD2	TRBJ2-7	TRBV18	CASSEGLATPPEQYF	TGTGCCAGCTCGGAGGGACTAGCGACTCCTCCCGAGCAGTACTTC
-	-	TRBJ1-2	TRBV2	CASSPLPGGYTF	TGTGCCAGCAGTCCCCTGCCGGGTGGCTACACCTTC
-	TRBD1	TRBJ1-5	TRBV30	CAWSPPGQGSGSNQPQHF	TGTGCCTGGAGTCCCCCTGGACAGGGGAGTGGTAGCAATCAGCCCCAGCATTTT
-	-	TRBJ1-6	TRBV27	CASSLVGGGSPLHF	TGTGCCAGCAGTTTAGTAGGGGGGGGCTCACCCCTCCACTTT
-	-	TRBJ1-4	TRBV10-2	CASSEWSGKLFF	TGCGCCAGCAGTGAGTGGTCGGGGAAACTGTTTTTT
few	-	TRBJ1-6	TRBV30	CAWKTGPRRNSPLHF	TGTGCCTGGAAAACAGGACCCAGGCGGAATTCACCCCTCCACTTT
few	TRBD1	TRBJ1-2	TRBV7-9	CASSFGTGALVGGYTF	TGTGCCAGCAGCTTCGGGACAGGTGCTTTGGTGGGTGGCTACACCTTC
-	TRBD2	TRBJ2-3	TRBV6-5	CASLLAGAGDTQYF	TGTGCCAGCTTACTAGCGGGGGCCGGCGATACGCAGTATTTT
-	TRBD2	TRBJ2-1	TRBV7-2	CASRVTSGRLNEQFF	TGTGCCAGCAGGGTGACTAGCGGGAGGCTCAATGAGCAGTTCTTC
-	-	TRBJ1-4	TRBV6-5	CASRGIKGEKLFF	TGTGCCAGCAGAGGGATTAAGGGCGAAAAACTGTTTTTT
-	-	TRBJ2-2	TRBV7-9	CASNPTGMNTGELFF	TGTGCCAGCAACCCAACAGGGATGAACACCGGGGAGCTGTTTTTT
few	-	TRBJ1-3	TRBV5-1	CASSLGQTGNTIYF	TGCGCCAGCAGCTTGGGGCAGACTGGAAACACCATATATTTT
once	-	TRBJ1-2	TRBV2	CASSESIRGGYGYTF	TGTGCCAGCAGTGAATCCATCAGAGGGGGATATGGCTACACCTTC